Listed below are T cell receptor beta chains from one sample, sequenced in a study of shared clonotypes between healthy human individuals. Sequenced by immunoSEQ multiplex PCR; TCRdb stores in-frame clones only, minus some. Of hundreds of thousands of clones listed, roughly 95% are singletons. Material: naive CD8+ T cells sorted from blood. The receptors were gathered from a woman aged 25 to 45 in good health. Both conserved end residues are part of each CDR3. A D gene is named only where the DNA matches it firmly. Size values are once, few and many counts, or a class for expanded clones, and some rows have none.

d_gene	abundance	j_gene	v_gene	CDR3nt	CDR3aa
TRBD2	NA	TRBJ2-7	TRBV15	TGTGCCACCAGCACTTGGACTAGCGGAACCAGGGGCCCCTACGAGCAGTACTTC	CATSTWTSGTRGPYEQYF
NA	NA	TRBJ2-7	TRBV5-1	TGCGCCAGCAGCTTTGACAGGACCTACGAGCAGTACTTC	CASSFDRTYEQYF
NA	NA	TRBJ2-1	TRBV7-9	TGTGCCAGCAGCAAGTTTACAGGGATCCATGAGCAGTTCTTC	CASSKFTGIHEQFF
NA	NA	TRBJ2-1	TRBV28	TGTGCCAGCAGTTTATCCCCATTGAATGCTGTTGAGCAGTTCTTC	CASSLSPLNAVEQFF
NA	NA	TRBJ1-2	TRBV5-8	TGTGCCAGCAGCTTGTTTAACTATGGCTACACCTTC	CASSLFNYGYTF
NA	NA	TRBJ2-7	TRBV4-1	TGCGCCAGCAGCCAAAGGGTAGGCTACGAGCAGTACTTC	CASSQRVGYEQYF
NA	NA	TRBJ1-4	TRBV2	TGTGCCAGCAGTAATGAAAAACTGTTTTTT	CASSNEKLFF
NA	NA	TRBJ2-7	TRBV6-5	TGTGCCAGCAGAGTGGACAGTACCTACGAGCAGTACTTC	CASRVDSTYEQYF
NA	NA	TRBJ2-7	TRBV30	TGTGCCTGGAGTGTCATGACAGTTGAATCCTACGAGCAGTACTTC	CAWSVMTVESYEQYF
TRBD1	NA	TRBJ1-4	TRBV25-1	TGTGCCAGCGCTTCAAACAGGGGTTTGGCTGAAAAACTGTTTTTT	CASASNRGLAEKLFF
TRBD2	NA	TRBJ2-1	TRBV4-1	TGCGCCAGCAGCCATGACTTTCTAGCGGGAGGCTACAATGAGCAGTTCTTC	CASSHDFLAGGYNEQFF
TRBD2	NA	TRBJ2-7	TRBV2	TGTGCCAGCAGAGACCCTCGGGCAGCGGGAGGACGGAAGTCCTACGAGCAGTACTTC	CASRDPRAAGGRKSYEQYF
NA	few	TRBJ1-5	TRBV7-9	TGTGCCAGCAGCTTCGTTTTACCGCAGCCCCAGCATTTT	CASSFVLPQPQHF
TRBD2	NA	TRBJ2-1	TRBV9	TGTGCCAGCAGCGTAGAGGGTGGGAAAGCGGGAGGACGTTATGAGCAGTTCTTC	CASSVEGGKAGGRYEQFF
NA	NA	TRBJ2-1	TRBV14	TGTGCCAGCAGCCCACGACTAGTGCATGAGCAGTTCTTC	CASSPRLVHEQFF
NA	NA	TRBJ2-1	TRBV6-6	TGTGCCAGCAGTTCGGACAGAGCCAATGAGCAGTTCTTC	CASSSDRANEQFF
NA	once	TRBJ2-7	TRBV19	TGTGCCAGTAGTTCGGCGGGCACTTCCTACGAGCAGTACTTC	CASSSAGTSYEQYF
TRBD1	NA	TRBJ2-7	TRBV5-4	TGTGCCAGCAGCGCCCCCGGGACAGGGGGCTACGAGCAGTACTTC	CASSAPGTGGYEQYF
TRBD1	NA	TRBJ1-4	TRBV27	TGTGCCAGCAGTTTACTCCACCCGGACAGGGGAGTTGAAAAACTGTTTTTT	CASSLLHPDRGVEKLFF
TRBD1	NA	TRBJ1-3	TRBV10-3	TGTGCCATCAGTGATGCGGGGACAGAAATTTCTGGAAACACCATATATTTT	CAISDAGTEISGNTIYF
NA	NA	TRBJ1-2	TRBV25-1	TGTGCCAGCAGTGGAGAGGCGGAGGGGGACTATGGCTACACCTTC	CASSGEAEGDYGYTF
TRBD2	NA	TRBJ2-7	TRBV9	TGTGCCAGCAGCGTAGGTGCCAGCGGGAGGGTTGAGCAGTACTTC	CASSVGASGRVEQYF
TRBD2	NA	TRBJ2-7	TRBV7-2	TGTGCCAGCAGCTTACCTTGGACTAGCCCTGGGTTCTCCTACGAGCAGTACTTC	CASSLPWTSPGFSYEQYF
TRBD2	once	TRBJ2-1	TRBV29-1	TGCAGCGGGGACAGTTTGCGGGAGGGACACAATGAGCAGTTCTTC	CSGDSLREGHNEQFF
NA	NA	TRBJ2-6	TRBV5-6	TGTGCCAGCAGCTGGGATCCTGGGGCCAACGTCCTGACTTTC	CASSWDPGANVLTF
NA	few	TRBJ2-2	TRBV10-1	TGCGCCAGCAGTCGAACCGGGCACACCGGGGAGCTGTTTTTT	CASSRTGHTGELFF
NA	NA	TRBJ1-3	TRBV5-1	TGCGCCAGCAGCCTGTGGGACATTACTGGAAACACCATATATTTT	CASSLWDITGNTIYF
TRBD1	NA	TRBJ2-2	TRBV5-4	TGTGCCAGCAGCTTGGGGACAGGGAACACCGGGGAGCTGTTTTTT	CASSLGTGNTGELFF
NA	NA	TRBJ2-2	TRBV13	TGTGCCAGCAGCTCGGGAGTTGGGTTGGCCGGGGAGCTGTTTTTT	CASSSGVGLAGELFF
NA	NA	TRBJ1-1	TRBV6-5	TGTGCCAGTACAGGGTGGAACACTGAAGCTTTCTTT	CASTGWNTEAFF
TRBD2	once	TRBJ2-1	TRBV6-5	TGTGCCAGCAGTTTCGGGACTAGCGGCTACAATGAGCAGTTCTTC	CASSFGTSGYNEQFF
NA	NA	TRBJ2-7	TRBV19	TGTGCCAGTAGGGGGGAGACAGGGAGGGCCGAGCAGTACTTC	CASRGETGRAEQYF
NA	NA	TRBJ1-2	TRBV29-1	TGCAGCGTTGAAGACCAACAGGGTTACACCTTC	CSVEDQQGYTF
NA	NA	TRBJ1-1	TRBV12-5	TGTGCTAGTGGCAATGGAGGACCCCACACTGAAGCTTTCTTT	CASGNGGPHTEAFF
NA	NA	TRBJ1-1	TRBV6-5	TGTGCCAGCAGTGGGGGGGCTGAAGCTTTCTTT	CASSGGAEAFF
TRBD2	NA	TRBJ2-2	TRBV5-1	TGCGCCAGCAGTTATAGCGGGAGGAACACCGGGGAGCTGTTTTTT	CASSYSGRNTGELFF
NA	NA	TRBJ1-5	TRBV27	TGTGCCAGCAGTTTATACTCAGATCAGCCCCAGCATTTT	CASSLYSDQPQHF
NA	NA	TRBJ1-1	TRBV19	TGTGCCAGTAGTACCTACTCCTTTCGTAGGGGACTGTACACTGAAGCTTTCTTT	CASSTYSFRRGLYTEAFF
NA	once	TRBJ2-7	TRBV29-1	TGCAGCGTTGAGGGGGATCAGGACCCCTACGAGCAGTACTTC	CSVEGDQDPYEQYF
NA	few	TRBJ2-1	TRBV7-9	TGTGCCAGCAGCTTGGAGGGGGTGGATGAGCAGTTCTTC	CASSLEGVDEQFF
TRBD1	NA	TRBJ1-1	TRBV19	TGTGCCAGTAGAATGACAGGGGGCAACACTGAAGCTTTCTTT	CASRMTGGNTEAFF
NA	NA	TRBJ2-7	TRBV28	TGTGCCAGCAGTTTTGACGGATCCACGATGTACGAGCAGTACTTC	CASSFDGSTMYEQYF
NA	NA	TRBJ1-4	TRBV28	TGTGCCAGCAGGACTGGGACAATTAGTCAGGTCTTTAATGAAAAACTGTTTTTT	CASRTGTISQVFNEKLFF
TRBD1	NA	TRBJ1-3	TRBV5-1	TGCGCCAGCAGCCTGGACTGGACAGGAGGATACTCTGGAAACACCATATATTTT	CASSLDWTGGYSGNTIYF
NA	NA	TRBJ2-5	TRBV7-9	TGTGCCAGCAGCTTCGAGGGAGTAAAGGAAGAGACCCAGTACTTC	CASSFEGVKEETQYF
NA	NA	TRBJ2-7	TRBV9	TGTGCCAGCAGCGGGCGGGACGGTACCTACGAGCAGTACTTC	CASSGRDGTYEQYF
TRBD1	NA	TRBJ2-7	TRBV2	TGTGCCAGCGTTCGACGACAGGGCCACTACGAGCAGTACTTC	CASVRRQGHYEQYF
NA	NA	TRBJ1-1	TRBV6-1	TGTGCCAGCCAATCCCGGGGGGGGAGCACTGAAGCTTTCTTT	CASQSRGGSTEAFF
NA	NA	TRBJ2-1	TRBV27	TGTGCCAGCAGTTTAGGCCTGAGATCGGCTGATGAGCAGTTCTTC	CASSLGLRSADEQFF
NA	once	TRBJ2-7	TRBV27	TGTGCCAGCAGGACAGGTTACGAGCAGTACTTC	CASRTGYEQYF